This is a list of T cell receptor beta chains from one sample in a study of cytotoxic CD8 clonotypes in ibrutinib-treated CLL. Measured with immunoSEQ multiplex PCR; TCRdb has only the in-frame clones, and not every one. Here the sample spans 330,000 or so clones, roughly 70% being singletons. The sample consisted of PBMCs, taken after 36 months of ibrutinib treatment. These receptors originate from a human donor with chronic lymphocytic leukemia. The CDR3 runs from the conserved cysteine through the conserved F or W. D genes are given only for firm matches. The size field is filled for only some rows; it gives once, few, many or a size class.

cdr3_aa: CASTQRSGRAWDTQYF
cdr3_nt: TGTGCCAGCACTCAAAGGAGCGGGAGGGCCTGGGATACGCAGTATTTT
cdr3_length: 16
v_call: TRBV2
j_call: TRBJ2-3
d_call: TRBD2
clone_size: few

cdr3_aa: CASSVALTGSYGYTF
cdr3_nt: TGCGCCAGCAGCGTCGCCTTGACAGGTTCCTATGGCTACACCTTC
cdr3_length: 15
v_call: TRBV5-1
j_call: TRBJ1-2
d_call: .
clone_size: .

cdr3_aa: CASSQGPLGQETQYF
cdr3_nt: TGCGCCAGCAGCCAAGGGCCCCTTGGCCAAGAGACCCAGTACTTC
cdr3_length: 15
v_call: TRBV4-1
j_call: TRBJ2-5
d_call: .
clone_size: .

cdr3_aa: CASSQEQGALTGANVLTF
cdr3_nt: TGCGCCAGCAGCCAAGAACAGGGGGCCCTTACTGGGGCCAACGTCCTGACTTTC
cdr3_length: 18
v_call: TRBV4-3
j_call: TRBJ2-6
d_call: TRBD1
clone_size: .

cdr3_aa: CASRVRQGANGYTF
cdr3_nt: TGTGCCAGCAGGGTCAGACAGGGGGCGAATGGCTACACCTTC
cdr3_length: 14
v_call: TRBV5-6
j_call: TRBJ1-2
d_call: TRBD1
clone_size: .

cdr3_aa: CASSYSSGRGNEQFF
cdr3_nt: TGTGCCAGCAGTTACTCATCGGGCCGGGGGAATGAGCAGTTCTTC
cdr3_length: 15
v_call: TRBV6-5
j_call: TRBJ2-1
d_call: .
clone_size: .

cdr3_aa: CASSKDRLSSYNSPLHF
cdr3_nt: TGCGCCAGCAGCAAGGACAGGTTGAGCTCCTATAATTCACCCCTCCACTTT
cdr3_length: 17
v_call: TRBV5-1
j_call: TRBJ1-6
d_call: TRBD1
clone_size: .

cdr3_aa: CASSYSDRGYGYTF
cdr3_nt: TGTGCCAGCAGTTACTCGGACAGGGGCTATGGCTACACCTTC
cdr3_length: 14
v_call: TRBV6-5
j_call: TRBJ1-2
d_call: TRBD1
clone_size: .

cdr3_aa: CASSLVGGQGAAETQYF
cdr3_nt: TGTGCCAGCAGCTTAGTTGGGGGACAGGGGGCCGCAGAGACCCAGTACTTC
cdr3_length: 17
v_call: TRBV11-1
j_call: TRBJ2-5
d_call: TRBD1
clone_size: .

cdr3_aa: CASRRGDHSGNTIYF
cdr3_nt: TGTGCCAGCAGAAGGGGGGACCACTCTGGAAACACCATATATTTT
cdr3_length: 15
v_call: TRBV2
j_call: TRBJ1-3
d_call: .
clone_size: once

cdr3_aa: CASSQGSSYEQYF
cdr3_nt: TGCGCCAGCAGCCAAGGTTCATCCTACGAGCAGTACTTC
cdr3_length: 13
v_call: TRBV4-1
j_call: TRBJ2-7
d_call: .
clone_size: .

cdr3_aa: CASSEQGASTDTQYF
cdr3_nt: TGTGCCAGCTCAGAACAGGGGGCAAGCACAGATACGCAGTATTTT
cdr3_length: 15
v_call: TRBV18
j_call: TRBJ2-3
d_call: TRBD1
clone_size: .

cdr3_aa: CASSQDRDSGGIPTDTQYF
cdr3_nt: TGCGCCAGCAGCCAAGATCGAGACTCAGGGGGGATCCCCACAGATACGCAGTATTTT
cdr3_length: 19
v_call: TRBV4-3
j_call: TRBJ2-3
d_call: .
clone_size: once

cdr3_aa: CASSQEDGDYGYTF
cdr3_nt: TGCGCCAGCAGCCAAGAGGACGGAGACTATGGCTACACCTTC
cdr3_length: 14
v_call: TRBV4-1
j_call: TRBJ1-2
d_call: .
clone_size: few

cdr3_aa: CASNIRDGYTF
cdr3_nt: TGTGCCAGTAATATACGGGATGGCTACACCTTC
cdr3_length: 11
v_call: TRBV2
j_call: TRBJ1-2
d_call: .
clone_size: few

cdr3_aa: CSVVPRDPPYEQYF
cdr3_nt: TGCAGCGTTGTACCTAGGGACCCCCCCTACGAGCAGTACTTC
cdr3_length: 14
v_call: TRBV29-1
j_call: TRBJ2-7
d_call: .
clone_size: .

cdr3_aa: CATRGQTKNTEAFF
cdr3_nt: TGTGCCACCAGGGGCCAGACAAAGAACACTGAAGCTTTCTTT
cdr3_length: 14
v_call: TRBV2
j_call: TRBJ1-1
d_call: .
clone_size: few

cdr3_aa: CASSLFGGYTF
cdr3_nt: TGTGCCAGCAGCTTATTTGGTGGCTACACCTTC
cdr3_length: 11
v_call: TRBV7-2
j_call: TRBJ1-2
d_call: .
clone_size: .

cdr3_aa: CSVTGDYEQYF
cdr3_nt: TGCAGCGTGACAGGGGACTACGAGCAGTACTTC
cdr3_length: 11
v_call: TRBV29-1
j_call: TRBJ2-7
d_call: TRBD1
clone_size: .

cdr3_aa: CASSFGDRTGTYEQYF
cdr3_nt: TGTGCCAGCAGTTTTGGTGATAGGACAGGGACCTACGAGCAGTACTTC
cdr3_length: 16
v_call: TRBV27
j_call: TRBJ2-7
d_call: TRBD1
clone_size: .

cdr3_aa: CASSLGGKGNQPQHF
cdr3_nt: TGTGCCAGCAGTCTAGGGGGGAAAGGCAATCAGCCCCAGCATTTT
cdr3_length: 15
v_call: TRBV27
j_call: TRBJ1-5
d_call: .
clone_size: .

cdr3_aa: CSGSEPQYF
cdr3_nt: TGCAGTGGATCGGAGCCACAGTACTTC
cdr3_length: 9
v_call: TRBV20-1
j_call: TRBJ2-7
d_call: .
clone_size: once

cdr3_aa: CACYSGKDGEQYF
cdr3_nt: TGTGCCTGCTATAGCGGGAAGGACGGCGAGCAGTACTTC
cdr3_length: 13
v_call: TRBV28
j_call: TRBJ2-7
d_call: TRBD2
clone_size: .

cdr3_aa: CASSPRSTSYEQYF
cdr3_nt: TGTGCCAGCAGCCCCCGCTCGACATCCTACGAGCAGTACTTC
cdr3_length: 14
v_call: TRBV7-2
j_call: TRBJ2-7
d_call: .
clone_size: .

cdr3_aa: CASSRTSGSIRGELFF
cdr3_nt: TGTGCCAGCAGTCGGACTAGCGGGAGTATTCGAGGGGAGCTGTTTTTT
cdr3_length: 16
v_call: TRBV6-4
j_call: TRBJ2-2
d_call: TRBD2
clone_size: .

cdr3_aa: CASSQGTATNEKLFF
cdr3_nt: TGCGCCAGCAGCCAAGGGACAGCAACTAATGAAAAACTGTTTTTT
cdr3_length: 15
v_call: TRBV4-3
j_call: TRBJ1-4
d_call: .
clone_size: .

cdr3_aa: CASSSPGLKAFF
cdr3_nt: TGCGCCAGCAGCTCCCCGGGCCTAAAAGCTTTCTTT
cdr3_length: 12
v_call: TRBV5-1
j_call: TRBJ1-1
d_call: .
clone_size: .

cdr3_aa: CASSLMSKGGGTDTQYF
cdr3_nt: TGTGCCAGCTCACTAATGAGTAAGGGAGGAGGCACAGATACGCAGTATTTT
cdr3_length: 17
v_call: TRBV18
j_call: TRBJ2-3
d_call: .
clone_size: once

cdr3_aa: CSVADRVTSYEQYF
cdr3_nt: TGCAGCGTCGCGGACAGGGTCACCTCCTACGAGCAGTACTTC
cdr3_length: 14
v_call: TRBV29-1
j_call: TRBJ2-7
d_call: TRBD1
clone_size: .